The 2 T cell receptor beta chains given below trace back to one sample, sequenced in a study of identifying expanded T cells in peripheral blood. Clones were read by immunoSEQ multiplex PCR, and TCRdb kept only the in-frame ones, dropping some. The sample carries some 80,000 clones, around 90% recorded once. The sequencing sample was made of blood. These receptors all come from a person between 18 and 69 years old in good health.

In this sample, this clone turned up once. The rearrangement uses TRBV25-1 and TRBJ1-1; no clear D. V dropped 2 bases and J dropped 5 bases, with 15 bases sitting between them. CDR3 length: 15 residues. Germline CDR1 and CDR2: MGHDK and SYGVNS. This CDR3 reads CASSEIGRSYTEAFF. CDR3 coding DNA: TGTGCCAGCAGTGAAATTGGCAGGTCCTATACTGAAGCTTTCTTT.

The chain combines TRBV7-9 with TRBJ1-1; tentatively, D is TRBD1 (5 bases). The CDR3 contains 16 residues. Germline values: CDR1 SEHNR, CDR2 FQNEAQ (reference sequence). With 4 bases removed from V and 0 bases from J, the gap between germline ends came to 15 bases. The CDR3 DNA follows: TGTGCCAGCAGCTCGCAGGGCGCCGGGGTGAACACTGAAGCTTTCTTT. Translation: CASSSQGAGVNTEAFF.